This TCR beta chain was recorded in a study of patients and donors after allogeneic stem cell transplantation. V was shortened by 5 bases and J by 0 bases, with 10 bases between the two germline ends. Germline CDR1 and CDR2: MGHRA and YSYEKL. There are 14 residues in the CDR3. In TCRdb, the RT-PCR reads were re-called with MiXCR into one record per CDR3 protein. The sample carries some 92,000 distinct CDR3 sequences, about 48% recorded once. The sample taken for sequencing was blood, either unsorted or a sorted T cell fraction (not recorded which). The sequence was obtained from a human donor who was either an allogeneic HSCT recipient or a stem cell or donor lymphocyte infusion donor (not recorded which). It is not recorded whose cells these are; they may come from a transplant donor. The rearrangement uses TRBV4-1 and TRBJ1-1; possibly TRBD1 for D (6 bases). CDR3 in amino acids: CASSARTVNTEAFF. The CDR3, as DNA: TGCGCCAGCAGCGCGAGGACAGTGAACACTGAAGCTTTCTTT.